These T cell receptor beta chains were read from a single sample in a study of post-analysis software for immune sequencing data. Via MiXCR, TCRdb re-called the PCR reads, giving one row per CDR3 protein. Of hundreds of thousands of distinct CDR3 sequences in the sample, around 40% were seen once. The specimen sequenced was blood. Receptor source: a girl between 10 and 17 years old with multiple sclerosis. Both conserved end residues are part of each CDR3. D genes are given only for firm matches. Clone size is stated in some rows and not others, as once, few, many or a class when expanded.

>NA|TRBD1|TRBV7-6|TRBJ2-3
TGTGCCAGCAGCCGGACAGGGGTCCCCACAGATACGCAGTATTTT
CASSRTGVPTDTQYF
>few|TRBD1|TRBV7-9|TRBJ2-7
TGTGCCAGCAGCTCGCGGACAGGGGGGAACGAGCAGTACTTC
CASSSRTGGNEQYF
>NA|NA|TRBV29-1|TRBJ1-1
TGCAGCGTCGCAAAAATGTTGAACACTGAAGCTTTCTTT
CSVAKMLNTEAFF
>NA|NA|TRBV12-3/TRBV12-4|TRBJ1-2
TGTGCCAGCAGTCGAAATTACAAGGTGTATGACTACACCTTC
CASSRNYKVYDYTF
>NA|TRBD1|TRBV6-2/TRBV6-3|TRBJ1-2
TGTGCCAGCAGTTACCCTGGGACAGCTACCTATGGCTACACCTTC
CASSYPGTATYGYTF
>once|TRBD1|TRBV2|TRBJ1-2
TGTGCCAGCAGTCGTACCCGGGACAGGGGGGACGGCTACACCTTC
CASSRTRDRGDGYTF
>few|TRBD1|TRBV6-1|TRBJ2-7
TGTGCCAGCATTGGGACAGGGATACGCAACGAGCAGTACTTC
CASIGTGIRNEQYF
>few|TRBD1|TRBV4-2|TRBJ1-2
TGTGCCAGCAGCCAAGATTTAACTCTCAGGGGGTTAGGGAACTATGGCTACACCTTC
CASSQDLTLRGLGNYGYTF
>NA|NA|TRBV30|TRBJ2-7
TGTGCCTGGAGTGTAAATACGGCCTACGAGCAGTACTTC
CAWSVNTAYEQYF
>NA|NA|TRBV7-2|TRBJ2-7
TGTGCCAGCAGCTTCGTAGCTAGTAACGAGCAGTACTTC
CASSFVASNEQYF
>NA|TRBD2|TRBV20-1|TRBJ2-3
TGCAGTGCAACAACACGGGGTGGACTAGCGGGGACAGATACGCAGTATTTT
CSATTRGGLAGTDTQYF
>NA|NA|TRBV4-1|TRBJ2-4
TGCGCCAGCAGCTCCGGACAGGCCAAAAACATTCAGTACTTC
CASSSGQAKNIQYF
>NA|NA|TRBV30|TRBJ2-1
TGTGCCTGGAGTGTAGAACTCCTAAATGAGCAGTTCTTC
CAWSVELLNEQFF
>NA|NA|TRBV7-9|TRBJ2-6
TGTGCCAGCAGCTTAGGCAGCTCTGGGGCCAACGTCCCGACTTTC
CASSLGSSGANVPTF
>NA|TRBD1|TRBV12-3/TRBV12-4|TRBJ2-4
TGTGCCAGCAGTGATGACAGGGATAGCATTCAGTACTTC
CASSDDRDSIQYF